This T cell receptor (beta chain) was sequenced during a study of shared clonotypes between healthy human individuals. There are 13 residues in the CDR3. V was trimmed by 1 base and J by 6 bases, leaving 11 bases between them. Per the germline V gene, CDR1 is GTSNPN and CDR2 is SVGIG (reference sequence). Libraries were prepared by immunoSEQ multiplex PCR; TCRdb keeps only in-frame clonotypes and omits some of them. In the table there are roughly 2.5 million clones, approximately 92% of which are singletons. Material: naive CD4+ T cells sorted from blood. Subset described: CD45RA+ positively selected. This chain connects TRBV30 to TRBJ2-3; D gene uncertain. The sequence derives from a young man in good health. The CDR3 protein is CAWSGSRRDTQYF. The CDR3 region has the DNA TGTGCCTGGAGTGGTTCGAGAAGGGATACGCAGTATTTT.